This T cell receptor (beta chain) was recovered during a study of T cells in Graves' hyperthyroidism and ophthalmopathy. The CDR3 consists of 18 residues. V was pared by 0 bases and J by 9 bases, with 21 bases between. Germline-derived CDR1 and CDR2 are MGHRA and YSYEKL. What was amplified from RNA transcripts were TCR beta CDR3 regions. HTBI primers were employed in a first-round RT-PCR of the TCR CDR3. In TCRdb, the multiplex PCR reads were re-called with MiXCR into one record per CDR3 protein. The repertoire holds around 600,000 distinct CDR3 sequences, with about 14% as singletons. This clonotype was counted a few times. Used for diagnoses were clinical symptoms, serum thyroxine and TRAb, thyroid ultrasound and orbital computed tomography.

The sequencing input was blood. The chain employs TRBV4-1 and TRBJ1-6, with a possible D match to TRBD1 (6 bases). This clonotype was obtained from a woman between 18 and 29 years old with Graves' ophthalmopathy. CDR3 DNA sequence: TGCGCCAGCAGCCAAGATAGAGGGGGAGTTCGCTTTAGTTCACCCCTCCACTTT. Translated, it gives CASSQDRGGVRFSSPLHF.